This T cell receptor (beta chain) was observed in a study of cytomegalovirus exposure and HLA in healthy donors. Study in general: Early released data had tens of millions of unique TCRs, all coming from HLA-typed donors. Study results and caveats: Reported performance of the classifier showed diagnosis of cytomegalovirus status with high specificity and sensitivity. Most CMV-associated TCR beta chains were later found to appear HLA-restricted. In an earlier analysis, about 90% or about 30%: the productive usage of most TCR beta V segments.

With 60 Vbeta and 13 Jbeta primers, the PCR was carried out. TCRdb's table, derived via immunoSEQ multiplex PCR, lists solely in-frame clones and lacks some. The repertoire has around 150,000 clones, approximately 81% of them found once; the top ten carry approximately 4.2%. The germline CDR1 and CDR2 sequences are SGHDT and YYEEEE. The CDR3 loop spans 14 amino acids. Trimming cost V 5 bases and J 6 bases, with 14 bases left between them. In the case of this clone: Its antigen is still unknown.

This chain uses TRBV5-6 with TRBJ2-2, with D tentatively TRBD1 (6 bases). Material for sequencing was PBMCs. This receptor was taken from a woman aged 40 to 55 in good health and CMV-seropositive. In DNA form, the CDR3 reads TGTGCCAGCAGTTATCTCAGGGGCGCCGGGGAGCTGTTTTTT. It codes for CASSYLRGAGELFF.